The sequence of this T cell receptor (beta chain) was determined in a study of shared clonotypes between healthy human individuals. Study as a whole: The composition of the donors was two women and a few men aged 18 to 49.

A remark on this clone: Its matching antigen is unknown.

Whole-study findings and limits: Non-shared clonotypes were found to have lower generation probabilities than the clonotypes that were shared by all four of the sorted-subset donors. As a rule, naive subsets had a larger estimated richness than memory subsets. Represented diversity (both genetic and exposure-history) was limited by the small number of donors.

TCRdb's table, derived via immunoSEQ multiplex PCR, lists solely in-frame clones and lacks some. The table includes about 2.3 million clones, over 85% detected once. The V end was cut by 1 base, the J end by 6 bases, with 16 bases between. The germline gives CDR1 MGHRA, CDR2 YSYEKL. CDR3 length: 15 residues. This receptor was taken from a man between 18 and 35 years old in good health. Some clones in this sample may be carry-over from other donors' samples. The sequencing input was naive CD4+ T cells from PBMCs. Specified subset: CD45RA+ positively selected. The chain is built from TRBV4-1 and TRBJ2-7; D possibly corresponds to TRBD2 (6 bases). Here the CDR3 reads CASSQGWRTNPEQYF. CDR3 in DNA: TGCGCCAGCAGCCAAGGGTGGCGGACTAACCCCGAGCAGTACTTC.